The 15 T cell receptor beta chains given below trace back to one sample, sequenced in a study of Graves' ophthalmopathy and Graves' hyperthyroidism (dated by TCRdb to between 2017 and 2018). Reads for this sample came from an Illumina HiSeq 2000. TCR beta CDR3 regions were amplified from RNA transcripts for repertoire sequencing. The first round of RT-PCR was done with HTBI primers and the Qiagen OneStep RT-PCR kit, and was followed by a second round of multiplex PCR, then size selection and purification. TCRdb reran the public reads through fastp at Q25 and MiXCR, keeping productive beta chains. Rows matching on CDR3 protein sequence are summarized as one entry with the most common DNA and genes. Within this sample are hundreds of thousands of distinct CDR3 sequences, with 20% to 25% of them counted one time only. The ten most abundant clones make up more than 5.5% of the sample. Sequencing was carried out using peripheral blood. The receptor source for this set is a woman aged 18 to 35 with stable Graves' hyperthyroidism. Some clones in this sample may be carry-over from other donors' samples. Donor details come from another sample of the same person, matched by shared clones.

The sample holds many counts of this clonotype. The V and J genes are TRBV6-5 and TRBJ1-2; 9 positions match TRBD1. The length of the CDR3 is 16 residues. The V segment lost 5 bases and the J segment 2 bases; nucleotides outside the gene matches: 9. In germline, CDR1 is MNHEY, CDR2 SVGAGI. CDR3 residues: CASSNTKGTGNYGYTF. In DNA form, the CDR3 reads TGTGCCAGCAGTAACACTAAGGGGACAGGGAACTATGGCTACACCTTC.

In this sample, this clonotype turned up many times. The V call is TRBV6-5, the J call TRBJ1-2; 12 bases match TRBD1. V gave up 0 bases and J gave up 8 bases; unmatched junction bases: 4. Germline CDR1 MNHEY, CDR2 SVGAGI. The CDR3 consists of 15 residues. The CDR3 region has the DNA TGTGCCAGCAGTTACTCGGGACAGGGGGCAGAAGGCTACACCTTC. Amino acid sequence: CASSYSGQGAEGYTF.

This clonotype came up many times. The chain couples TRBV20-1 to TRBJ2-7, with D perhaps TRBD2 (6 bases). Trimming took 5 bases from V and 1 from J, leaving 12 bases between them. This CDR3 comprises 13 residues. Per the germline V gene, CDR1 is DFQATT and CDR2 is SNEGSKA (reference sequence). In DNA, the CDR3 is TGCAGTGCTGGGCATGGGACTTCCTACGAGCAGTACTTC. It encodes CSAGHGTSYEQYF.

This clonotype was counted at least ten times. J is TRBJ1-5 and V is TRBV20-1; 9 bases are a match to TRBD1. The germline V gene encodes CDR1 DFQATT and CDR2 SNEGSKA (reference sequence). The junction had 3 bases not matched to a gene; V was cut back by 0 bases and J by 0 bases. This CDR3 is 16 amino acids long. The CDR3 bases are TGCAGTGCTAGAGAAGGGACAGGGTATAGCAATCAGCCCCAGCATTTT. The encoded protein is CSAREGTGYSNQPQHF.

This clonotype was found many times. CDR3 in DNA: TGTGCCAGTAGTATTACGCAGGGGTACTATGGCTACACCTTC. Its protein is CASSITQGYYGYTF. V and J are TRBV19 and TRBJ1-2, with D possibly matching TRBD1 (6 bases). V lost 3 bases, J lost 3 bases, and 11 bases lay in between. CDR3 size: 14 residues. The germline CDR1 and CDR2 sequences are LNHDA and SQIVND (reference sequence).

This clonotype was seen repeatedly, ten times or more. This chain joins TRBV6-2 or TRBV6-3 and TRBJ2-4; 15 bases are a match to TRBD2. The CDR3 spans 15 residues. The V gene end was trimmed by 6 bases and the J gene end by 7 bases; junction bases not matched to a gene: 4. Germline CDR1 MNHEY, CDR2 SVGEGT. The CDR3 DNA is TGTGCCAGCAGAAGGACTAGCGGGGGGGTTAACATTCAGTACTTC. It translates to CASRRTSGGVNIQYF.

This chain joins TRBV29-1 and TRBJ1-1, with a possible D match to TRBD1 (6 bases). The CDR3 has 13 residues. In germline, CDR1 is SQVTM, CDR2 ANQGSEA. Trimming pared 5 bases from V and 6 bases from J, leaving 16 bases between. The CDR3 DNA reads TGCAGCGTTTGGGGACACGTTCGTCCTGAAGCTTTCTTT. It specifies CSVWGHVRPEAFF. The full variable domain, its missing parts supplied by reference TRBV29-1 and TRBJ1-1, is SAVISQKPSRDICQRGTSLTIQCQVDSQVTMMFWYRQQPGQSLTLIATANQGSEATYESGFVIDKFPISRPNLTFSTLTVSNMSPEDSSIYLCSVWGHVRPEAFFGQGTRLTVV.

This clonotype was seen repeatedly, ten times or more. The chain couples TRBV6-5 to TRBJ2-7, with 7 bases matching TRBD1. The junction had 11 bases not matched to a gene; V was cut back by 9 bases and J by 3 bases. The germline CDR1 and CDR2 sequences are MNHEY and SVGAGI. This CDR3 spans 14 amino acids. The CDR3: CARFGLGQFYEQYF. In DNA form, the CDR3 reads TGTGCCAGATTCGGTCTGGGACAGTTCTACGAGCAGTACTTC.

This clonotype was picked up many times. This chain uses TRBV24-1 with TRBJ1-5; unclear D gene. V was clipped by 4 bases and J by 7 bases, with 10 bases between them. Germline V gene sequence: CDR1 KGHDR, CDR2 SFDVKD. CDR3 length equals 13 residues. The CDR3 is CATSEGFGQPQHF. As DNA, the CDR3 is TGTGCCACCAGTGAAGGGTTCGGACAGCCCCAGCATTTT.

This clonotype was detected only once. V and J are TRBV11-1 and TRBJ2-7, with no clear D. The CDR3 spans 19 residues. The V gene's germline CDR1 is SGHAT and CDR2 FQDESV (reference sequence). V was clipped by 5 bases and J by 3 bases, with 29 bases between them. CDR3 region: CASSPRHHHSRASFYEQYF. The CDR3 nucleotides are TGTGCCAGCAGCCCCCGTCATCATCATTCTAGGGCCAGTTTCTACGAGCAGTACTTC.

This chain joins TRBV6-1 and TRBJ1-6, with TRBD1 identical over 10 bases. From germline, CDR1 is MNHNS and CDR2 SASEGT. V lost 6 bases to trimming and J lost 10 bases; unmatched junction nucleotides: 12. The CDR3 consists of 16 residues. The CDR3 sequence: CASRTGTGAVGSPLHF. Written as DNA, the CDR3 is TGTGCCAGCAGGACCGGGACAGGGGCCGTGGGGTCACCCCTCCACTTT.

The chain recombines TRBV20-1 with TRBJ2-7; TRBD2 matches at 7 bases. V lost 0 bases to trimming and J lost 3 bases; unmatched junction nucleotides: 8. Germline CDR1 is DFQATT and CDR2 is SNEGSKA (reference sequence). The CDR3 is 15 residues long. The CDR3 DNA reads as TGCAGTGCTAGAGATGCGGCGGGAGTTGTCTACGAGCAGTACTTC. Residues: CSARDAAGVVYEQYF.

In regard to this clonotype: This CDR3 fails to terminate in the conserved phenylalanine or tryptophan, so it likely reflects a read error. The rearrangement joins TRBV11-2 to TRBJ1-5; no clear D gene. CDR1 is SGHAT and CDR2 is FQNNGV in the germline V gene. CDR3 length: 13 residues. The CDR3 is CASSLDIGQPQHI. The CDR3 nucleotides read TGTGCCAGCAGCCTAGACATCGGACAGCCCCAGCATATT.

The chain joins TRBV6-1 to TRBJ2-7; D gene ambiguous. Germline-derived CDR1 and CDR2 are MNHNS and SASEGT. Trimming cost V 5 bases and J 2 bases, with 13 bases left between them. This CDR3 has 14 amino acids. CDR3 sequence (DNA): TGTGCCAGCAGTCCTGATGCAAGGACCTACGAGCAGTACTTC. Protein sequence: CASSPDARTYEQYF.

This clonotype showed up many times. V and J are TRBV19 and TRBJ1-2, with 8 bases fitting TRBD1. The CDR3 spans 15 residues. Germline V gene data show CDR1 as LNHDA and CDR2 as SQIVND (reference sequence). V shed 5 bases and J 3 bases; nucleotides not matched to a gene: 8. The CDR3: CASSPRQGPDYGYTF. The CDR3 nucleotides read TGTGCCAGTAGTCCCCGACAGGGGCCGGACTATGGCTACACCTTC.